This T cell receptor (beta chain) was profiled in a study of blood T cell repertoires in COVID-19. Study details: PBMCs, B-cell-depleted T cells, or T cells were the source of the cDNA or gDNA that made up the material.

Authors' data handling: Amplification of reference gene primers provided the estimated nucleated cell counts. Profiled with immunoSEQ multiplex PCR; TCRdb holds only in-frame clones, not every one. V and J calls and clone size are those listed in that table; D and trimming were worked out from the DNA. Of 85,000 or so clones listed, 90% to 95% are singletons. The sequenced sample consisted of peripheral blood. This TCR came from a human donor with active COVID-19. The donor label of this sample is uncertain.

The CDR3 protein is CASSQGAVQGMYEQYF. As DNA, the CDR3 is TGCGCCAGCAGCCAAGGGGCGGTACAGGGGATGTACGAGCAGTACTTC. The genes are TRBV4-3 and TRBJ2-7, with 7 bases fitting TRBD1. Trimming removed 1 base from V and 4 bases from J; junction bases left unmatched: 10. This CDR3 region has 16 residues. The germline V gene encodes CDR1 LGHNA and CDR2 YSLEER.